Detailed here is one T cell receptor (beta chain). Its matching antigen is unknown. Its ends do not fully match the called genes, so a read error is possible. Original processing methods: Building a distant-metastasis classifier for papillary thyroid cancer drew on CDR3 differences across clinicopathological groups. TCRdb used MiXCR to call clones anew from the PCR reads. Clone size and V and J calls follow TCRdb, not the original study. Among around 21,000 clones listed, approximately 22% were seen once. These data belong to a study of metastatic and nonmetastatic thyroid tumors. Study as a whole: Repertoires from malignant and benign thyroid patients were compared across blood and tumor or nodule tissue. Study conclusions and caveats: As reported, TCR beta diversity in blood and tumor was significantly higher in malignant thyroid tumors than in benign nodules.

No treatment of any kind had been given to any patient before thyroid surgery. The germline gives CDR1 SQVTM, CDR2 ANQGSEA. The CDR3 length is 13 residues. The clonotype originates from a male donor with papillary thyroid cancer or a benign thyroid nodule (not recorded which). Some clones in this sample may be carry-over from other donors' samples. The sequenced material came from tumor tissue. The chain links TRBV29-1 to TRBJ2-7; D not resolved. CDR3 nucleotides: TGCAGCGATGAAAGCTGGCAGAGTAACGATCAGTACTTC. Translation gives CSDESWQSNDQYF.